These 20 T cell receptor beta chains originate from one sample sequenced in a study of blood T cell repertoires in COVID-19. Generated by immunoSEQ multiplex PCR, the TCRdb table keeps only in-frame clones and is missing some. The sample gives some 150,000 clones, 75% to 85% of which show up once; 13% is in the top ten. Sequenced sample: peripheral blood. Receptor source: a man in his sixties with active or convalescent COVID-19.

The CDR3 here is CASSTTGGTDTQYF. In DNA, the CDR3 is TGTGCCAGCAGTACAACAGGGGGCACAGATACGCAGTATTTT. The V gene is TRBV6-6, the J gene TRBJ2-3; 7 nucleotides align to TRBD1. V gave up 5 bases and J gave up 1 base; unmatched junction bases: 3. The CDR3 runs 14 residues. The germline V gene has CDR1 MNHNY and CDR2 SVGAGI (reference sequence).

The V and J genes are TRBV6-1 and TRBJ2-2, with D possibly being TRBD1 (5 bases). In germline, CDR1 is MNHNS, CDR2 SASEGT. Trimming removed 3 bases from V and 5 bases from J, with 10 bases in between. The CDR3 spans 14 residues. This chain's CDR3 is CASSDPGLTGELFF. CDR3 DNA sequence: TGTGCCAGCAGTGACCCAGGGTTAACCGGGGAGCTGTTTTTT.

As to this clone: Compared with germline, one end of the junction differs, possibly owing to a read error. V usage is TRBV6-1 and J usage is TRBJ1-1; D is possibly TRBD1 (6 bases). The CDR3 sequence is 14 residues long. The germline V gene has CDR1 MNHNS and CDR2 SASEGT. The CDR3 sequence: CASREDRMNTEAFF. CDR3 DNA: TGTGCCAGCAGAGAAGACAGGATGAACACTGAAGCTTTCTTT.

This clone appeared a few times. The chain combines TRBV2 with TRBJ1-5; 9 nucleotides line up with TRBD1. The V gene end was trimmed by 8 bases and the J gene end by 3 bases; junction bases not matched to a gene: 5. Germline lookup yields CDR1 SNHLY and CDR2 FYNNEI. The CDR3 contains 14 residues. The CDR3 sequence: CASRRDRDNQPQHF. CDR3 bases: TGTGCCAGCCGCCGGGACAGGGACAATCAGCCCCAGCATTTT.

The chain combines TRBV19 with TRBJ2-7; 8 positions match TRBD1. The J segment lost 1 base and the V segment lost 6 bases, leaving 14 bases of the junction unmatched. The germline gives CDR1 LNHDA, CDR2 SQIVND (reference sequence). CDR3 length: 17 amino acids. The CDR3 sequence: CASSLTLQGEISYEQYF. The CDR3 nucleotides are TGTGCCAGTAGCCTAACCCTACAGGGGGAAATATCCTACGAGCAGTACTTC.

This chain uses TRBV2 with TRBJ2-3; D is unresolved. The V gene lost 6 bases and the J gene lost 6 bases, with 7 bases spanning the gap. This CDR3 comprises 11 residues. CDR1 and CDR2 from the germline V gene are SNHLY and FYNNEI. The CDR3 sequence is CASSPGDTQYF. The CDR3 nucleotides read TGTGCCAGCAGCCCCGGGGATACGCAGTATTTT.

CDR3 amino acids: CASSPGGQGVAGANVLTF. In DNA form, the CDR3 reads TGTGCCAGCTCACCCGGGGGACAGGGGGTAGCTGGGGCCAACGTCCTGACTTTC. The chain employs TRBV18 and TRBJ2-6; 11 bases map to TRBD1. The ends lost 3 bases at V and 2 bases at J; junction bases unmatched: 6. The CDR3 covers 18 residues. Germline lookup yields CDR1 KGHSH and CDR2 LQKENI.

This rearrangement joins TRBV2 to TRBJ2-1; 8 nucleotides line up with TRBD2. The CDR3 sequence is 14 residues long. Germline CDR1 reads SNHLY; CDR2 reads FYNNEI. Losses at the gene ends were 2 bases for V and 7 bases for J; bases not matched to a gene: 4. CDR3 coding DNA: TGTGCCAGCAGTGAAACTTTAGCGGGAAATGAGCAGTTCTTC. It encodes CASSETLAGNEQFF.

The chain links TRBV19 to TRBJ2-7, with no clear D. V gave up 3 bases and J gave up 4 bases, with 4 bases separating them. The CDR3 has 11 amino acids. In germline, CDR1 is LNHDA, CDR2 SQIVND (reference sequence). CDR3 DNA sequence: TGTGCCAGTAGTATCGGGTACGAGCAGTACTTC. Its protein is CASSIGYEQYF.

CDR3 region: CASSQGALDEKLFF. In nucleotides, the CDR3 is TGCGCCAGCAGCCAGGGGGCGCTGGATGAAAAACTGTTTTTT. V usage is TRBV5-1 and J usage is TRBJ1-4, with 8 positions matching TRBD1. CDR3 length equals 14 residues. Per germline, CDR1 SGHRS and CDR2 YFSETQ. The J segment lost 6 bases and the V segment lost 4 bases, leaving 5 bases of the junction unmatched.

The V call is TRBV11-2, the J call TRBJ2-2, with D possibly matching TRBD1 (5 bases). Germline loops: CDR1 SGHAT, CDR2 FQNNGV. V lost 5 bases and J lost 7, with 14 bases in between. This CDR3 comprises 14 residues. CDR3 in amino acids: CASSPTGVNGELFF. CDR3 in DNA: TGTGCCAGCAGCCCCACAGGCGTGAACGGGGAGCTGTTTTTT. The entire variable domain, with the rest obtained from reference TRBV11-2 and TRBJ2-2, is as follows: EAGVAQSPRYKIIEKRQSVAFWCNPISGHATLYWYQQILGQGPKLLIQFQNNGVVDDSQLPKDRFSAERLKGVDSTLKIQPAKLEDSAVYLCASSPTGVNGELFFGEGSRLTVL.

The chain employs TRBV18 and TRBJ2-7, with D perhaps matching TRBD1 (6 bases). V shed 4 bases and J shed 1 base, with 14 bases lying between them. From germline, CDR1 is KGHSH and CDR2 LQKENI. CDR3 length: 15 amino acids. CDR3 nucleotide sequence: TGTGCCAGCTCACTATCCGGGACACTTTCCTACGAGCAGTACTTC. The encoded protein is CASSLSGTLSYEQYF.

This rearrangement joins TRBV13 to TRBJ2-3; the match to TRBD2 covers 11 bases. V lost 5 bases, J lost 4 bases, and 14 bases stayed unmatched. The V gene's germline CDR1 is PRHDT and CDR2 FYEKMQ (reference sequence). The CDR3 runs 18 residues. CDR3 amino acids: CASSVLAGAPASPDTQYF. The CDR3 bases are TGTGCCAGCAGCGTACTAGCGGGAGCTCCCGCGTCCCCAGATACGCAGTATTTT. The entire variable domain, with the rest obtained from reference TRBV13 and TRBJ2-3, is as follows: AAGVIQSPRHLIKEKRETATLKCYPIPRHDTVYWYQQGPGQDPQFLISFYEKMQSDKGSIPDRFSAQQFSDYHSELNMSSLELGDSALYFCASSVLAGAPASPDTQYFGPGTRLTVL.

Comment on this clone: The junction does not match germline at one end; this may be a read error. The chain couples TRBV20-1 to TRBJ1-5; the D is unclear. The CDR3 totals 10 residues. CDR1 is DFQATT, CDR2 SNEGSKA, per germline (reference sequence). The CDR3 reads CSARDGPQHF. The CDR3 region has the DNA TGCAGTGCGAGAGACGGGCCCCAGCATTTT.

The V gene is TRBV6-5, the J gene TRBJ1-2; 9 nucleotides line up with TRBD1. CDR1 is MNHEY and CDR2 is SVGAGI in the germline V gene. V trimming: 6 bases; J trimming: 6 bases; junction bases outside the gene matches: 5. The CDR3 loop spans 13 amino acids. DNA for the CDR3: TGTGCCAGCAGGGGGGGGACAGGGAATGGCTACACCTTC. Translation: CASRGGTGNGYTF.

The chain recombines TRBV18 with TRBJ2-3; perhaps TRBD1 as D (6 bases). Germline CDR1 is KGHSH and CDR2 is LQKENI. V dropped 8 bases and J dropped 7 bases, with 22 bases sitting between them. This CDR3 spans 15 amino acids. The CDR3 is CASLEGDTYMNTQYF. The CDR3 bases are TGTGCCAGCCTCGAGGGGGACACGTACATGAATACGCAGTATTTT.

CDR3 bases: TGTGCCAGCAGTTACTCAAGGAGCTCAGATACGCAGTATTTT. Protein: CASSYSRSSDTQYF. The V call is TRBV6-5, the J call TRBJ2-3, with D hard to call. CDR3 size: 14 residues. Trimming shortened V by 0 bases and J by 4 bases, and 8 bases separated the two germline ends. Germline V lookup: CDR1 MNHEY, CDR2 SVGAGI.

The rearrangement links TRBV30 to TRBJ2-7; TRBD1 matches at 7 bases. The CDR3 has 14 amino acids. The V gene end was trimmed by 5 bases and the J gene end by 3 bases; junction bases not matched to a gene: 10. CDR1 is GTSNPN and CDR2 is SVGIG in the germline V gene (reference sequence). CDR3 amino acids: CAWGDSPLVYEQYF. For the CDR3, the DNA is TGTGCCTGGGGGGACAGTCCTTTGGTCTACGAGCAGTACTTC.

This sequence joins TRBV3-1 (or the pseudogene TRBV3-2) and TRBJ1-4; D ambiguous. Between the trimmed V and J ends, which lost 5 bases and 3 bases, there was a span of 10 bases. This CDR3 has 14 residues. Germline CDR1 reads LGHDT; CDR2 reads YNNKEL (reference sequence). DNA of the CDR3: TGTGCCAGCAGCGATGGTGAGGCTAATGAAAAACTGTTTTTT. Its translation is CASSDGEANEKLFF.

The gene calls are TRBV2 and TRBJ1-5; D not resolved. V was shortened by 7 bases and J by 3 bases, with 10 bases between the two germline ends. The germline V gene encodes CDR1 SNHLY and CDR2 FYNNEI. CDR3 size: 13 residues. The CDR3 nucleotides are TGTGCCAGCACCCCAGGCTACAATCAGCCCCAGCATTTT. It codes for CASTPGYNQPQHF.